Presented here are 30 T cell receptor beta chains from one specimen sequenced in a study of molecular identifiers for immune sequencing clone quantification. TCRdb independently ran MiXCR on the PCR reads; one entry per CDR3 protein. The sample lists approximately 680,000 distinct CDR3 sequences; roughly 25% were seen once. The sequenced material came from naive CD8+ T cells from blood, with Jurkat cell RNA spiked in. This sample's subset: FACS-sorted CD8+CD4-CCR7+CD45RA+ naive T cells. These receptors all come from a human donor in good health. Some libraries in this study had Jurkat cell RNA spiked in.

For this clonotype: Compared with germline, one end of the junction differs, possibly owing to a read error. The chain links TRBV5-3 to TRBJ1-5; 9 positions agree with TRBD1. TRBV5-3 is flagged as an ORF with uncertain function. There are 14 residues in the CDR3. CDR3 amino acids: CASSWTGVNQPQHF. The CDR3 coding sequence is TGTGCCAGCAGCTGGACAGGGGTTAATCAGCCCCAGCATTTT.

This clonotype was observed many times. CDR3 in amino acids: CASSTGQGTDTQYF. The CDR3, as DNA: TGCGCCAGCAGCACAGGACAGGGCACAGATACGCAGTATTTT. The chain carries TRBV5-1 and TRBJ2-3; 7 bases fit TRBD1. There are 14 residues in the CDR3. Germline V CDR1 and CDR2: SGHRS, YFSETQ. V lost 4 bases to trimming and J lost 1 base; unmatched junction nucleotides: 3.

This clonotype has at least ten counts. V usage is TRBV7-9 and J usage is TRBJ1-1, with TRBD1 matching 8 bases. The V gene end was trimmed by 7 bases and the J gene end by 6 bases; junction bases not matched to a gene: 7. The CDR3 is 13 residues long. Germline loops: CDR1 SEHNR, CDR2 FQNEAQ (reference sequence). DNA for the CDR3: TGTGCCAGCACCCGGACAGGGCTCCCTGAAGCTTTCTTT. Amino acid sequence: CASTRTGLPEAFF.

The chain uses TRBV7-9 and TRBJ2-7; 8 nucleotides match TRBD1. Trimming took 4 bases from V and 5 from J; bases not matched to a gene: 10. This CDR3 is 15 amino acids long. Per germline, CDR1 SEHNR and CDR2 FQNEAQ (reference sequence). Here the CDR3 reads CASSSVVTGDNEQYF. As DNA, the CDR3 is TGTGCCAGCAGCTCCGTGGTGACAGGGGACAACGAGCAGTACTTC. The whole variable domain, filled in from reference TRBV7-9 and TRBJ2-7, reads DTGVSQNPRHKITKRGQNVTFRCDPISEHNRLYWYRQTLGQGPEFLTYFQNEAQLEKSRLLSDRFSAERPKGSFSTLEIQRTEQGDSAMYLCASSSVVTGDNEQYFGPGTRLTVT.

This clonotype was seen many times. The chain is built from TRBV9 and TRBJ1-1; 7 bases match TRBD1. Germline assignment: CDR1 SGDLS and CDR2 YYNGEE. The CDR3 is made up of 14 amino acids. After removal of 0 bases from V and 5 bases from J, the junction contained 4 bases not matched to a gene. The CDR3 coding sequence is TGTGCCAGCAGCGTAGTAGGGGGCTGGACTGAAGCTTTCTTT. Residues: CASSVVGGWTEAFF.

This clonotype was counted between two and nine times. The chain is built from TRBV4-1 and TRBJ1-1; maybe TRBD1 (5 bases). Germline CDR1 and CDR2: MGHRA and YSYEKL. The CDR3 sequence is 16 residues long. The V end was cut by 6 bases, the J end by 3 bases, with 20 bases between. The CDR3 protein is CASSRPLRDGYTEAFF. The DNA for the CDR3 is TGCGCCAGCAGTCGCCCCCTACGGGACGGATACACTGAAGCTTTCTTT.

The chain joins TRBV15 to TRBJ2-5, with D tentatively TRBD1 (6 bases). Germline values: CDR1 LNHNV, CDR2 YYDKDF (reference sequence). V was trimmed by 9 bases and J by 11 bases, leaving 31 bases between them. CDR3 size: 16 residues. The DNA for the CDR3 is TGTGCCACTGTGCTCCAGACAGTCAGGGGTGGCAATGAGCAGTACTTC. It yields the protein CATVLQTVRGGNEQYF.

In this sample, this clonotype turned up many times. The chain carries TRBV14 and TRBJ2-3; D gene ambiguous. CDR3 size: 14 residues. From germline, CDR1 is SGHDN and CDR2 FVKESK. Trimming cost V 1 base and J 0 bases, with 5 bases left between them. In nucleotides, the CDR3 is TGTGCCAGCAGCCAAGGAGCAAGCACAGATACGCAGTATTTT. This sequence encodes CASSQGASTDTQYF. Full variable domain (outside the CDR3, taken from reference TRBV14 and TRBJ2-3): EAGVTQFPSHSVIEKGQTVTLRCDPISGHDNLYWYRRVMGKEIKFLLHFVKESKQDESGMPNNRFLAERTGGTYSTLKVQPAELEDSGVYFCASSQGASTDTQYFGPGTRLTVL.

This clonotype was seen only a few times. One junction end does not reproduce the germline sequence, and a read error may be involved. This chain joins TRBV12-3 or TRBV12-4 and TRBJ2-5; D is unresolved. The CDR3 is 14 amino acids. The CDR3 reads CASSSQATQEPQYF. CDR3 DNA sequence: TGTGCCAGCAGTTCCCAGGCGACCCAAGAGCCCCAGTACTTC.

This clonotype appeared a few times. The genes are TRBV2 and TRBJ2-5; the match to TRBD2 covers 10 bases. The CDR3 has 15 residues. The V and J ends lost 4 bases and 1 base, in that order; junction bases with no gene match: 3. Germline V CDR1 and CDR2: SNHLY, FYNNEI. The CDR3 DNA sequence: TGTGCCAGCAGTGGGTTAGCGGGGGGCCAAGAGACCCAGTACTTC. Amino acids: CASSGLAGGQETQYF.

Concerning this clonotype itself: The germline gene is not matched at one end of the junction; a read error may be the cause. The V call is TRBV12-3 or TRBV12-4, the J call TRBJ2-2; 9 nucleotides agree with TRBD2. There are 16 residues in the CDR3. The CDR3 here is CANSFSLAGHTGELFF. The CDR3 bases are TGTGCCAACAGTTTCAGTCTAGCGGGACACACCGGGGAGCTGTTTTTT.

The sample holds many counts of this clonotype. The chain combines TRBV23-1 with TRBJ2-5; 7 bases match TRBD1. TRBV23-1 is an open reading frame whose function is uncertain. CDR3 length: 15 amino acids. The J segment lost 5 bases and the V segment lost 5 bases, leaving 11 bases of the junction unmatched. The chain's CDR3 is CASSDGTVSNETQYF. For the CDR3, the DNA is TGCGCCAGCAGTGATGGGACAGTCTCCAATGAGACCCAGTACTTC.

As to this clonotype: A much larger clone lies a single base off, so this may be a read error. This sequence joins TRBV6-8 and TRBJ2-2; TRBD2 matches 10 bases. Germline V gene lookup returns CDR1 MNHGY and CDR2 SAAAGT. The CDR3 runs 14 residues. CDR3: CASRDLAGAGELLF. In DNA form, the CDR3 reads TGTGCCAGCAGGGATCTAGCGGGAGCCGGGGAGCTGTTATTT.

This clonotype appeared a single time. This may arise from a read error, as a much more abundant clone is one base away. The chain couples TRBV6-2 or TRBV6-3 to TRBJ2-7; 10 bases match TRBD1. This CDR3 comprises 14 residues. CDR1 MNHEY and CDR2 SVGEGT come from the germline V gene. Losses at the gene ends were 10 bases for V and 2 bases for J; bases not matched to a gene: 8. This CDR3 is CANILGQGAYEQYF. The CDR3, as DNA: TGTGCCAACATCCTAGGACAGGGGGCCTACGAGCAGTACTTC.

This clonotype was seen ten or more times. At one end, the junction sequence differs from germline, possibly due to a read error. The chain combines TRBV12-3 or TRBV12-4 with TRBJ2-7; TRBD2 matches 8 bases. This CDR3 has 11 amino acids. The CDR3 DNA is TGTGCCAGCAGTCTAGCGGGCGTACAGTACTTC. Translating it yields CASSLAGVQYF.

This clonotype was seen a handful of times. The chain has TRBV19 and TRBJ2-6; 11 bases fit TRBD1. Germline CDR1 and CDR2: LNHDA and SQIVND (reference sequence). The CDR3 totals 16 residues. The J segment lost 4 bases and the V segment lost 6 bases, leaving 5 bases of the junction unmatched. This CDR3 reads CASSRTGGSGANVLTF. The CDR3 DNA is TGTGCCAGTAGCCGGACAGGGGGCTCGGGGGCCAACGTCCTGACTTTC.

This clonotype was recorded many times. The chain is built from TRBV5-6 and TRBJ2-7; 10 nucleotides line up with TRBD1. With 4 bases clipped from V and 3 bases from J, the junction kept 7 bases outside the gene matches. The V gene's germline CDR1 is SGHDT and CDR2 YYEEEE. The CDR3 spans 15 residues. CDR3 sequence: CASSPRTGGLYEQYF. As DNA, the CDR3 is TGTGCCAGCAGCCCCCGGACAGGGGGTCTCTACGAGCAGTACTTC.

CDR3 nucleotide sequence: TGTGCCAGCAGTGCGATTGGGCTAGCGGTCTCCTACGAGCAGTACTTC. Residues: CASSAIGLAVSYEQYF. The chain carries TRBV7-9 and TRBJ2-7, with 7 bases aligning to TRBD2. V was pared by 6 bases and J by 0 bases, with 11 bases of the junction left unmatched. Germline V gene data show CDR1 as SEHNR and CDR2 as FQNEAQ (reference sequence). CDR3 length equals 16 residues.

On this clonotype itself: This may be a read error, as it is one base from a much larger clone. V usage is TRBV4-1 and J usage is TRBJ2-7, with TRBD1 matching 7 bases. The CDR3 covers 13 residues. Germline assignment: CDR1 MGHRA and CDR2 YSYEKL. The CDR3 bases are TGCGCCAGCAGCCAAGTGACAGGGAACGAGCGGTACTTC. Translation: CASSQVTGNERYF.

In regard to this clonotype: This may be a read error, as it is one base from a much larger clone. V and J are TRBV6-2 or TRBV6-3 and TRBJ1-5; D might be TRBD1 (5 bases). The CDR3 runs to 15 residues. From germline, CDR1 is MNHEY and CDR2 SVGEGT. This CDR3 reads CASSYVQVSNRPQHF. CDR3 sequence (DNA): TGTGCCAGCAGTTACGTACAGGTTAGCAATCGGCCCCAGCATTTT.

This clonotype has just a few counts. J is TRBJ2-5 and V is TRBV11-2; D possibly corresponds to TRBD1 (6 bases). The CDR3 covers 14 residues. Germline CDR1 SGHAT, CDR2 FQNNGV. V was clipped by 4 bases and J by 1 base, with 10 bases between them. CDR3 sequence: CASSSQGIQETQYF. The CDR3 DNA follows: TGTGCCAGCAGCTCTCAGGGGATCCAAGAGACCCAGTACTTC. Together with reference TRBV11-2 and TRBJ2-5, the CDR3 gives the full variable domain: EAGVAQSPRYKIIEKRQSVAFWCNPISGHATLYWYQQILGQGPKLLIQFQNNGVVDDSQLPKDRFSAERLKGVDSTLKIQPAKLEDSAVYLCASSSQGIQETQYFGPGTRLLVL.

Comment on this clonotype: At one of its ends the junction is not consistent with the germline gene, which may arise from a read error. This chain links TRBV27 with TRBJ2-3, with D possibly TRBD1 on 5 matching bases. Germline V gene sequence: CDR1 MNHEY, CDR2 SMNVEV (reference sequence). The CDR3 runs 16 residues. CDR3 sequence reads: CASSLQRVLGADAQYF. The CDR3 DNA follows: TGTGCCAGCAGTTTACAAAGGGTTCTAGGGGCAGATGCGCAGTATTTT.

This clonotype was seen a handful of times. The chain carries TRBV7-9 and TRBJ1-4; TRBD1 aligns across 10 bases. Trimming at V came to 5 bases and at J to 5 bases, leaving 11 bases not matched to a gene. Germline V gene data show CDR1 as SEHNR and CDR2 as FQNEAQ (reference sequence). The CDR3 consists of 17 residues. The CDR3 here is CASSNQDRGIANEKLFF. CDR3 sequence (DNA): TGTGCCAGCAGCAACCAGGACAGGGGGATCGCGAATGAAAAACTGTTTTTT.

This clonotype was picked up a small number of times. The chain couples TRBV18 to TRBJ2-4; 9 bases fit TRBD1. V was clipped by 2 bases and J by 1 base; unmatched bases: 3. CDR1 KGHSH and CDR2 LQKENI come from the germline V gene. CDR3 length: 16 amino acids. CDR3 DNA: TGTGCCAGCTCACCAAGTGGACAGGGGGCCAAAAACATTCAGTACTTC. Protein: CASSPSGQGAKNIQYF.

In this sample, this clonotype turned up a few times. Relative to the germline gene, one junction end is altered; a read error may explain this. J is TRBJ1-1 and V is TRBV6-7; 7 nucleotides match TRBD1. TRBV6-7 is identified as an open reading frame with a role that is uncertain. The CDR3 is 18 amino acids. The CDR3 DNA follows: TGTGCCGGCAGTTTACCCCGGGGACAGAGGCTTCGGGGCACTGAAGCTTTCTTT. Translating gives CAGSLPRGQRLRGTEAFF.

About this clonotype itself: A much bigger clone sits one base away, suggesting this may be a read error. V is TRBV6-2 or TRBV6-3 and J is TRBJ2-3; D gene ambiguous. Germline assignment: CDR1 MNHEY and CDR2 SVGEGT. This CDR3 has 14 amino acids. Trimming cost V 5 bases and J 0 bases, with 9 bases left between them. CDR3 sequence: CASSMFGSTDTQYF. DNA for the CDR3: TGTGCCAGCAGTATGTTCGGGAGCACAGATACGCAGTATTTT.

For this clonotype: This could be a read error, since a much larger clone is one nucleotide away. This chain connects TRBV24-1 to TRBJ2-3; TRBD2 matches at 8 bases. The CDR3 contains 13 residues. The germline V gene encodes CDR1 KGHDR and CDR2 SFDVKD. V dropped 9 bases and J dropped 3; count of bases not matched to a gene: 4. The CDR3 is CATATSGTDTQYF. The CDR3 DNA reads TGTGCCACCGCTACTAGCGGAACAGATACGCAGTATTTT.

V and J are TRBV7-2 and TRBJ2-5; D possibly corresponds to TRBD2 (6 bases). V gave up 0 bases and J gave up 7 bases, with 15 bases separating them. The CDR3 length is 15 residues. CDR1 is SGHTA and CDR2 is FQGNSA in the germline V gene. The CDR3 loop is CASSLAGGVQGTQYF. CDR3 DNA sequence: TGTGCCAGCAGCTTAGCGGGAGGCGTCCAGGGGACCCAGTACTTC.

To note about this clonotype: At one boundary the junction diverges from the germline segment, which might be a read error. This rearrangement joins TRBV7-2 to TRBJ2-1, with D possibly TRBD2 on 5 matching bases. The CDR3 is 18 amino acids. CDR1 SGHTA and CDR2 FQGNSA come from the germline V gene. The CDR3: CAGSLYLMTMELDNEQFF. The CDR3 nucleotides are TGTGCCGGCAGCTTATATCTAATGACTATGGAGTTAGACAATGAGCAGTTCTTC. The complete variable domain, with remaining parts taken from reference TRBV7-2 and TRBJ2-1, reads GAGVSQSPSNKVTEKGKDVELRCDPISGHTALYWYRQSLGQGLEFLIYFQGNSAPDKSGLPSDRFSAERTGGSVSTLTIQRTQQEDSAVYLCAGSLYLMTMELDNEQFFGPGTRLTVL.

In this sample, this clonotype turned up many times. The chain links TRBV6-2 or TRBV6-3 to TRBJ2-4, with 12 positions matching TRBD2. V gave up 7 bases and J gave up 1 base; unmatched junction bases: 11. CDR1 and CDR2 (germline): MNHEY, SVGEGT. The CDR3 has 18 residues. The CDR3 DNA reads as TGTGCCAGCACCGACGGACTAGCGGGGATCGGGGCCAAAAACATTCAGTACTTC. Protein: CASTDGLAGIGAKNIQYF.